These T cell receptor beta chains were read from a single sample in a study of OX40 agonist ivuxolimab in advanced cancers. TCRdb's table, derived via immunoSEQ multiplex PCR, lists solely in-frame clones and lacks some. The data hold 50,000 to 65,000 clones, with around 85% observed a single time. This specimen was CD4+ or CD8+ T cells sorted from blood, taken in a trial of the OX40 agonist ivuxolimab. These receptors originate from an adult with an advanced solid tumor such as melanoma, head and neck, liver or kidney cancer. CDR3s include the opening cysteine and the closing phenylalanine or tryptophan. Each record gives: J gene, D gene, V gene, clone size, CDR3 DNA, CDR3 protein. A D gene is named only where the DNA matches it firmly. The listing skips clone size in some rows; elsewhere it reads once, few, many or a size class.

j_call: TRBJ1-2; d_call: TRBD1; v_call: TRBV5-1; clone_size: .; cdr3_nt: TGCGCCAGCAGCACGGGGCAGGGGGCATTTTATGGCTACACCTTC; cdr3_aa: CASSTGQGAFYGYTF
j_call: TRBJ2-5; d_call: TRBD2; v_call: TRBV4-1; clone_size: .; cdr3_nt: TGCGCCAGCAGCCAATCCGGGACTAGCGGGAGCCGGGGAGAGACCCAGTACTTC; cdr3_aa: CASSQSGTSGSRGETQYF
j_call: TRBJ2-3; d_call: TRBD2; v_call: TRBV10-3; clone_size: .; cdr3_nt: TGTGCCATCAGTGCCAGGACTAGCGGGAAGGGCACAGATACGCAGTATTTT; cdr3_aa: CAISARTSGKGTDTQYF
j_call: TRBJ2-1; d_call: TRBD2; v_call: TRBV10-2; clone_size: .; cdr3_nt: TGCGCCAGCAGACTAGCGGGAGTTTTGGAGCAGTTCTTC; cdr3_aa: CASRLAGVLEQFF
j_call: TRBJ2-2; d_call: TRBD2; v_call: TRBV4-2; clone_size: .; cdr3_nt: TGTGCCAGCAGCCAAGCCCTAGCGGGAGACACCGGGGAGCTGTTTTTT; cdr3_aa: CASSQALAGDTGELFF
j_call: TRBJ2-7; d_call: TRBD2; v_call: TRBV11-2; clone_size: once; cdr3_nt: TGTGCCAGCAGCTGGCGGGAGCACGAGCAGTACTTC; cdr3_aa: CASSWREHEQYF
j_call: TRBJ1-5; d_call: .; v_call: TRBV15; clone_size: .; cdr3_nt: TGTGCCACCAGCCTAAGCGGGTCCAATCAGCCCCAGCATTTT; cdr3_aa: CATSLSGSNQPQHF
j_call: TRBJ2-1; d_call: .; v_call: TRBV19; clone_size: .; cdr3_nt: TGTGCCAGTAATTCCCGTCAGGGGTCTGAGCAGTTCTTC; cdr3_aa: CASNSRQGSEQFF
j_call: TRBJ2-3; d_call: .; v_call: TRBV5-1; clone_size: few; cdr3_nt: TGCGCCAGCAGCTTGGCCGCAGAACCCGTGGATACGCAGTATTTT; cdr3_aa: CASSLAAEPVDTQYF
j_call: TRBJ2-7; d_call: .; v_call: TRBV7-8; clone_size: .; cdr3_nt: TGTGCCAGCAGCTTAGGGACACTGTACGAGCAGTACTTC; cdr3_aa: CASSLGTLYEQYF
j_call: TRBJ2-7; d_call: .; v_call: TRBV5-1; clone_size: .; cdr3_nt: TGCGCCAGCAGCTTTTCGGGCGGCAGCTTCTACGAGCAGTACTTC; cdr3_aa: CASSFSGGSFYEQYF
j_call: TRBJ2-7; d_call: .; v_call: TRBV11-2; clone_size: .; cdr3_nt: TGTGCCAGCGCCAGGAGCTCCTACGAGCAGTACTTC; cdr3_aa: CASARSSYEQYF
j_call: TRBJ2-7; d_call: .; v_call: TRBV19; clone_size: .; cdr3_nt: TGTGCCAGTAGTATCACGGGCAGCTACGAGCAGTACTTC; cdr3_aa: CASSITGSYEQYF
j_call: TRBJ2-5; d_call: .; v_call: TRBV14; clone_size: .; cdr3_nt: TGTGCCAGCGGACAGTCCGAGACCCAGTACTTC; cdr3_aa: CASGQSETQYF
j_call: TRBJ2-7; d_call: .; v_call: TRBV5-6; clone_size: few; cdr3_nt: TGTGCCAGCAGGAGTGGTTCCTACGAGCAGTACTTC; cdr3_aa: CASRSGSYEQYF
j_call: TRBJ2-5; d_call: .; v_call: TRBV7-3; clone_size: .; cdr3_nt: TGTGCCAGCAGCTTAAATCCGGGTGAGACCCAGTACTTC; cdr3_aa: CASSLNPGETQYF
j_call: TRBJ2-7; d_call: TRBD2; v_call: TRBV13; clone_size: .; cdr3_nt: TGTGCCAGCAGCTTAAATCGGGGGGGGCCGATCGAGCAGTACTTC; cdr3_aa: CASSLNRGGPIEQYF
j_call: TRBJ2-3; d_call: .; v_call: TRBV9; clone_size: .; cdr3_nt: TGTGCCAGCAGCGTAGATTTGGATACGCAGTATTTT; cdr3_aa: CASSVDLDTQYF
j_call: TRBJ2-2; d_call: .; v_call: TRBV7-6; clone_size: few; cdr3_nt: TGTGCCAGCAGCTTAGTAGAATACACCGGGGAGCTGTTTTTT; cdr3_aa: CASSLVEYTGELFF
j_call: TRBJ2-3; d_call: TRBD1; v_call: TRBV28; clone_size: .; cdr3_nt: TGTGCCAGCAGCCTCCGACAGGGGACCACAGATACGCAGTATTTT; cdr3_aa: CASSLRQGTTDTQYF
j_call: TRBJ1-2; d_call: .; v_call: TRBV28; clone_size: few; cdr3_nt: TGTGCCACACAACGGGACACCGGTGGCTACACCTTC; cdr3_aa: CATQRDTGGYTF
j_call: TRBJ2-1; d_call: TRBD2; v_call: TRBV9; clone_size: .; cdr3_nt: TGTGCCAGCAGCGTACTTCCTTTCTGGGAGGGTTCATACAATGAGCAGTTCTTC; cdr3_aa: CASSVLPFWEGSYNEQFF
j_call: TRBJ1-1; d_call: .; v_call: TRBV6-5; clone_size: .; cdr3_nt: TGTGCCAGCAGTTACTCTGAGGGGACTGAAGCTTTCTTT; cdr3_aa: CASSYSEGTEAFF
j_call: TRBJ2-7; d_call: .; v_call: TRBV5-4; clone_size: .; cdr3_nt: TGTGCCAGCAGCCTTGGATTAGACGAGCAGTACTTC; cdr3_aa: CASSLGLDEQYF
j_call: TRBJ2-1; d_call: .; v_call: TRBV2; clone_size: .; cdr3_nt: TGTGCCAGCAGTGAAGGGTCGCCCTACAATGAGCAGTTCTTC; cdr3_aa: CASSEGSPYNEQFF
j_call: TRBJ1-2; d_call: TRBD1; v_call: TRBV27; clone_size: .; cdr3_nt: TGTGCCAGCAGTGCTAACAGGGGGGGTGGCTACACCTTC; cdr3_aa: CASSANRGGGYTF
j_call: TRBJ2-2; d_call: TRBD1; v_call: TRBV6-1; clone_size: .; cdr3_nt: TGTGCCGGGGGGACAGGGAACACCGGGGAGCTGTTTTTT; cdr3_aa: CAGGTGNTGELFF
j_call: TRBJ2-4; d_call: .; v_call: TRBV30; clone_size: .; cdr3_nt: TGTGCCTGGAGTGTAGGTGCTTCTCAGTACTTC; cdr3_aa: CAWSVGASQYF
j_call: TRBJ2-2; d_call: .; v_call: TRBV9; clone_size: .; cdr3_nt: TGTGCCAGCAGCGTAACGGGGGCCGGGGAGCTGTTTTTT; cdr3_aa: CASSVTGAGELFF
j_call: TRBJ2-7; d_call: TRBD1; v_call: TRBV6-5; clone_size: .; cdr3_nt: TGTGCCAGCAGTTCGAGACAGGGCGGCTCCTACGAGCAGTACTTC; cdr3_aa: CASSSRQGGSYEQYF
j_call: TRBJ1-2; d_call: .; v_call: TRBV6-6; clone_size: .; cdr3_nt: TGTGCCAGCAGTGATACCGGGACGGCCTATGGCTACACCTTC; cdr3_aa: CASSDTGTAYGYTF
j_call: TRBJ2-5; d_call: .; v_call: TRBV5-1; clone_size: .; cdr3_nt: TGCGCCAGCAGCCCAGCTGCGGGGGAGACCCAGTACTTC; cdr3_aa: CASSPAAGETQYF
j_call: TRBJ2-1; d_call: TRBD2; v_call: TRBV19; clone_size: .; cdr3_nt: TGTGCCAGTAGTATATACGGCCTAGCGGGAGTCAATGAGCAGTTCTTC; cdr3_aa: CASSIYGLAGVNEQFF
j_call: TRBJ1-5; d_call: TRBD1; v_call: TRBV2; clone_size: .; cdr3_nt: TGTGCCAGCAGTGAAGGACAGGGGCCGGGTCAGCCCCAGCATTTT; cdr3_aa: CASSEGQGPGQPQHF
j_call: TRBJ2-1; d_call: .; v_call: TRBV5-1; clone_size: .; cdr3_nt: TGCGCCAGCAGCTTAACTAGGAGCTACAATGAGCAGTTCTTC; cdr3_aa: CASSLTRSYNEQFF
j_call: TRBJ2-2; d_call: TRBD1; v_call: TRBV18; clone_size: .; cdr3_nt: TGTGCCAGCTCACCAGGGACAGAGAACACCGGGGAGCTGTTTTTT; cdr3_aa: CASSPGTENTGELFF
j_call: TRBJ2-7; d_call: TRBD1; v_call: TRBV10-2; clone_size: .; cdr3_nt: TGCGCCAGCAGTGACGCGACAGGGAACGGGCAGTACTTC; cdr3_aa: CASSDATGNGQYF
j_call: TRBJ2-3; d_call: .; v_call: TRBV5-1; clone_size: .; cdr3_nt: TGCGCCAGCAGTTGGGACACCTCTCCGGGTACGCAGTATTTT; cdr3_aa: CASSWDTSPGTQYF
j_call: TRBJ1-2; d_call: .; v_call: TRBV10-3; clone_size: .; cdr3_nt: TGTGCCATCAGTGAGATAGACAGGCTTCCGCAGACCTTC; cdr3_aa: CAISEIDRLPQTF
j_call: TRBJ1-5; d_call: .; v_call: TRBV2; clone_size: .; cdr3_nt: TGTGCCAGCAGCGGGTCCCGAAATAGCAATCAGCCCCAGCATTTT; cdr3_aa: CASSGSRNSNQPQHF
j_call: TRBJ1-5; d_call: .; v_call: TRBV30; clone_size: .; cdr3_nt: TGTGCCTGGAACCGTGGTGGGGGTAGTTTCAATCAGCCCCAGCATTTT; cdr3_aa: CAWNRGGGSFNQPQHF
j_call: TRBJ1-5; d_call: .; v_call: TRBV30; clone_size: .; cdr3_nt: TGTGCCTGGAGTGTACCCCCCCTCCGGGGGCGGCAGCCCCAGCATTTT; cdr3_aa: CAWSVPPLRGRQPQHF
j_call: TRBJ2-7; d_call: TRBD1; v_call: TRBV29-1; clone_size: .; cdr3_nt: TGCAGCGTGGGTGACAGGGGCGAGCAGTACTTC; cdr3_aa: CSVGDRGEQYF
j_call: TRBJ2-3; d_call: .; v_call: TRBV12-2; clone_size: .; cdr3_nt: TGTGCAAGTCGCCTAAATGGGACTTTCACAGATACGCAGTATTTT; cdr3_aa: CASRLNGTFTDTQYF
j_call: TRBJ2-1; d_call: .; v_call: TRBV28; clone_size: few; cdr3_nt: TGTGCCAGCAGTGACGGGTTTGTTGGCTCCTACAATGAGCAGTTCTTC; cdr3_aa: CASSDGFVGSYNEQFF
j_call: TRBJ2-7; d_call: TRBD2; v_call: TRBV28; clone_size: .; cdr3_nt: TGTGCCAGCAGTAATGACGGGACTACGGGGCAGTACTTC; cdr3_aa: CASSNDGTTGQYF
j_call: TRBJ2-7; d_call: TRBD1; v_call: TRBV18; clone_size: .; cdr3_nt: TGTGCCAGCTCACCCGCTGACAGGGCGGCCGAGCAGTACTTC; cdr3_aa: CASSPADRAAEQYF
j_call: TRBJ2-7; d_call: .; v_call: TRBV10-3; clone_size: .; cdr3_nt: TGTGCCATCAGCCCCACCTCCTACGAGCAGTACTTC; cdr3_aa: CAISPTSYEQYF
j_call: TRBJ1-2; d_call: .; v_call: TRBV19; clone_size: .; cdr3_nt: TGTGCCAGTAGTATAGGGGCAGGGAGAGGCTACACCTTC; cdr3_aa: CASSIGAGRGYTF
j_call: TRBJ2-3; d_call: .; v_call: TRBV5-6; clone_size: .; cdr3_nt: TGTGCCAGCAGCTCCCCCGGGGGAAACTACAACAAAAGCACAGATACGCAGTATTTT; cdr3_aa: CASSSPGGNYNKSTDTQYF
j_call: TRBJ1-5; d_call: .; v_call: TRBV19; clone_size: few; cdr3_nt: TGTGCCAGTTCCTCGGGACCAAATCAGCCCCAGCATTTT; cdr3_aa: CASSSGPNQPQHF
j_call: TRBJ2-2; d_call: TRBD1; v_call: TRBV5-1; clone_size: .; cdr3_nt: TGCGCCAGCAGCTTACAGGGGACGGACACCGGGGAGCTGTTTTTT; cdr3_aa: CASSLQGTDTGELFF
j_call: TRBJ2-7; d_call: .; v_call: TRBV19; clone_size: .; cdr3_nt: TGTGCCAGTAGCCCTTTAGGATCCTACGAGCAGTACTTC; cdr3_aa: CASSPLGSYEQYF
j_call: TRBJ2-7; d_call: .; v_call: TRBV11-2; clone_size: .; cdr3_nt: TGTGCCAGCAGCGGGGGGGCAGAGCAGTACTTC; cdr3_aa: CASSGGAEQYF
j_call: TRBJ2-1; d_call: TRBD2; v_call: TRBV9; clone_size: .; cdr3_nt: TGTGCCAGCAGCCCCCAGGTTAGCGGGAGGGCCCAGGAGCAGTTCTTC; cdr3_aa: CASSPQVSGRAQEQFF
j_call: TRBJ1-5; d_call: .; v_call: TRBV5-1; clone_size: .; cdr3_nt: TGCGCCAGCAGCCCGGAGGGAGAGCCCCAGCATTTT; cdr3_aa: CASSPEGEPQHF
j_call: TRBJ2-2; d_call: TRBD1; v_call: TRBV5-1; clone_size: .; cdr3_nt: TGCGCCAGCGGACAGGGAAACACCGGGGAGCTGTTTTTT; cdr3_aa: CASGQGNTGELFF